These T cell receptor beta chains were read from a single sample in a study of blood T cells in healthy people across ages. TCRdb fed the 5' RACE reads into MiXCR, producing one record per CDR3 protein. This sample has roughly 1.7 million distinct CDR3 sequences; around 36% occur once, and the top ten carry about 11%. Sample: blood. The receptors derive from a woman aged 25-40 years in good health. Each CDR3 is given with its conserved first and last residue. A D gene is named only where the DNA matches it firmly. Some rows have no size entry. The others give once, few or many, or a class for an expanded clone.

NA NA TRBJ1-2 TRBV27 CASSGNRWNYGYTF TGTGCCAGCAGCGGTAACAGGTGGAACTATGGCTACACCTTC
NA NA TRBJ2-1 TRBV20-1 CSDMGSNYNEQFF TGCAGTGACATGGGATCCAACTACAATGAGCAGTTCTTC
TRBD1 NA TRBJ2-6 TRBV20-1 CSARDPTGDGSGANVLTF TGCAGTGCTAGAGACCCGACAGGGGACGGCTCTGGGGCCAACGTCCTGACTTTC
TRBD1 NA TRBJ2-6 TRBV7-9 CASSFGTGTGTNVLTF TGTGCCAGCAGCTTTGGGACAGGGACTGGGACCAACGTCCTGACTTTC
NA NA TRBJ1-1 TRBV29-1 CSVLVGAAGTEAFF TGCAGCGTTCTGGTAGGGGCGGCAGGGACTGAAGCTTTCTTT
TRBD2 NA TRBJ2-3 TRBV27 CASRVTSGRAFRHTDTQYF TGTGCCAGCAGGGTGACTAGCGGGAGGGCCTTCCGACACACAGATACGCAGTATTTT
TRBD1 NA TRBJ1-5 TRBV24-1 CATSEYRGKQPQHF TGTGCCACCAGTGAGTACAGGGGGAAACAGCCCCAGCATTTT
NA NA TRBJ2-7 TRBV20-1 CSARVRGVVYEQYF TGCAGTGCTAGAGTACGAGGGGTGGTCTACGAGCAGTACTTC
NA NA TRBJ2-7 TRBV10-2 CASRPDLRGYEQYF TGCGCCAGCAGACCCGACCTGCGAGGCTACGAGCAGTACTTC
NA NA TRBJ2-7 TRBV7-8 CASSTRLGYEQYF TGTGCCAGCAGCACGAGGCTCGGCTACGAGCAGTACTTC
NA NA TRBJ2-3 TRBV2 CASIVIRTDTQYF TGTGCCAGCATCGTGATCCGCACAGATACGCAGTATTTT
TRBD2 few TRBJ2-1 TRBV9 CASSVGLAVYEQFF TGTGCCAGCAGCGTAGGACTAGCGGTGTATGAGCAGTTCTTC
NA NA TRBJ1-2 TRBV28 CASKAGDDDGYTF TGTGCCAGCAAGGCAGGGGATGACGATGGCTACACCTTC
TRBD1 NA TRBJ1-2 TRBV2 CANRDREAYGYTF TGTGCCAACCGGGACAGGGAGGCCTATGGCTACACCTTC
NA few TRBJ2-7 TRBV3-1 CASSQEISSYEQYF TGTGCCAGCAGCCAAGAAATTAGCTCCTACGAGCAGTACTTC
TRBD1 few TRBJ1-5 TRBV7-8 CASSPDRVGDQPQHF TGTGCCAGCAGTCCCGACAGGGTGGGCGATCAGCCCCAGCATTTT
NA NA TRBJ1-5 TRBV20-1 CSARDPVRGGSNQPQHF TGCAGTGCTAGAGACCCTGTACGAGGGGGGAGCAATCAGCCCCAGCATTTT
TRBD1 NA TRBJ1-2 TRBV30 CAWSATGDGYTF TGTGCCTGGAGTGCCACAGGGGATGGCTACACCTTC
NA few TRBJ2-7 TRBV11-2 CASSLPTVYEQYF TGTGCCAGCAGCTTACCGACAGTTTACGAGCAGTACTTC
TRBD1 NA TRBJ1-2 TRBV9 CASSPRTGEIVRGYTF TGTGCCAGCAGCCCAAGGACAGGAGAGATTGTACGGGGCTACACCTTC
TRBD1 NA TRBJ2-6 TRBV7-9 CASSLGGQGGVLTF TGTGCCAGCAGCTTAGGGGGACAGGGGGGCGTCCTGACTTTC
TRBD2 NA TRBJ2-3 TRBV28 CARSLVAGESGSGDTQYF TGTGCCCGCAGTTTAGTAGCGGGAGAATCTGGTTCAGGTGATACGCAGTATTTT
NA few TRBJ2-7 TRBV9 CASSVMGTSYEQYF TGTGCCAGCAGCGTAATGGGGACCTCCTACGAGCAGTACTTC
TRBD1 NA TRBJ2-2 TRBV15 CATSSDRAPGELFF TGTGCCACCAGCTCCGACAGGGCCCCCGGGGAGCTGTTTTTT
NA many TRBJ2-3 TRBV6-2/TRBV6-3 CASQTGLTDTQYF TGTGCCAGCCAGACAGGACTCACAGATACGCAGTATTTT
TRBD2 NA TRBJ2-3 TRBV2 CASTAGGKDTQYF TGTGCCAGCACTGCGGGAGGGAAGGATACGCAGTATTTT
NA few TRBJ1-2 TRBV5-1 CASGLGGTPSNYGYTF TGCGCCAGCGGCTTGGGTGGGACACCGAGTAACTATGGCTACACCTTC
TRBD2 NA TRBJ2-3 TRBV6-5 CASSQRGTTLTDTQYF TGTGCCAGCAGTCAACGCGGGACTACCTTAACAGATACGCAGTATTTT
TRBD1 NA TRBJ2-3 TRBV2 CASSEVGTGTDTQYF TGTGCCAGCAGTGAAGTTGGGACAGGCACAGATACGCAGTATTTT
NA NA TRBJ2-5 TRBV4-1 CASSQWHLKTQYF TGCGCCAGCAGCCAATGGCACCTAAAGACCCAGTACTTC
NA few TRBJ2-7 TRBV27 CASSHRDWPYEQYF TGTGCCAGCAGTCACCGGGACTGGCCCTACGAGCAGTACTTC
NA NA TRBJ2-5 TRBV5-5 CASSLYVGIEQYF TGTGCCAGCAGCTTGTATGTCGGGATTGAGCAGTACTTC
NA few TRBJ2-1 TRBV7-2 CASSSYPGFFPFF TGTGCCAGCAGCTCATATCCTGGCTTTTTTCCGTTCTTC
TRBD2 NA TRBJ2-7 TRBV20-1 CSARDGSGGSYEQYF TGCAGTGCTAGAGATGGAAGCGGGGGCTCCTACGAGCAGTACTTC
NA NA TRBJ1-5 TRBV3-1 CASSQDRQGFQPQHF TGTGCCAGCAGCCAAGACCGGCAGGGGTTCCAGCCCCAGCATTTT
TRBD1 NA TRBJ1-2 TRBV15 CATSRVGDRGPGGYTF TGTGCCACCAGCAGAGTTGGGGACAGGGGGCCTGGTGGCTACACCTTC
TRBD2 NA TRBJ2-7 TRBV20-1 CSALVLRSGGYSHSYEQYF TGCAGTGCCCTTGTCTTGAGGAGCGGGGGCTACTCTCACTCCTACGAGCAGTACTTC
NA NA TRBJ2-3 TRBV18 CASSPPGRGGTDTQYF TGTGCCAGCTCACCACCGGGACGAGGGGGCACAGATACGCAGTATTTT
NA few TRBJ1-5 TRBV7-9 CASSLASGTQPQHF TGTGCCAGCAGCTTAGCGTCAGGTACTCAGCCCCAGCATTTT
NA NA TRBJ2-1 TRBV10-3 CAITGTSGDEQFF TGTGCCATCACTGGGACCTCGGGGGATGAGCAGTTCTTC
NA few TRBJ2-5 TRBV12-3/TRBV12-4 CASRNTGGRRETQYF TGTGCCAGCAGAAACACAGGTGGGAGGAGGGAGACCCAGTACTTC
TRBD1 many TRBJ1-2 TRBV12-3/TRBV12-4 CASSPDRGPGYTF TGTGCCAGCAGTCCCGACAGGGGGCCCGGCTACACCTTC
NA NA TRBJ1-2 TRBV20-1 CSAIFALTNYGYTF TGCAGTGCCATCTTTGCACTTACTAACTATGGCTACACCTTC
TRBD1 NA TRBJ2-7 TRBV27 CASSIGQASSYEQYF TGTGCCAGCAGTATTGGACAGGCTTCGTCCTACGAGCAGTACTTC
TRBD1 NA TRBJ2-7 TRBV28 CASSALLRDSLAYEQYF TGTGCCAGCAGTGCCCTCTTGAGGGACAGCCTCGCCTACGAGCAGTACTTC
NA many TRBJ2-7 TRBV5-1 CASSFLQGVSYEQYF TGCGCCAGCAGCTTCTTACAGGGAGTCTCCTACGAGCAGTACTTC
TRBD1 NA TRBJ1-1 TRBV6-1 CASRAWDRTEGTEAFF TGTGCCAGCAGAGCCTGGGACAGGACAGAGGGCACTGAAGCTTTCTTT
NA NA TRBJ2-5 TRBV13 CASSLGTGLQGETQYF TGTGCCAGCAGCTTAGGGACGGGACTCCAGGGCGAGACCCAGTACTTC
NA NA TRBJ1-1 TRBV10-3 CAISVQGRGEAFF TGTGCCATCAGCGTACAGGGCAGGGGTGAAGCTTTCTTT
TRBD1 NA TRBJ1-5 TRBV5-1 CASSRKTGGGNQPQHF TGCGCCAGCAGCCGTAAGACAGGGGGCGGCAATCAGCCCCAGCATTTT
TRBD1 NA TRBJ1-6 TRBV20-1 CSAPWTGRDSPLHF TGCAGTGCTCCATGGACAGGGCGAGATTCACCCCTCCACTTT
NA many TRBJ1-1 TRBV20-1 CSARDGGRMNTEAFF TGCAGTGCTCGGGACGGAGGTCGGATGAACACTGAAGCTTTCTTT
NA few TRBJ2-5 TRBV5-5 CASSFTGSAQYF TGTGCCAGCAGCTTTACAGGGAGCGCCCAGTACTTC
TRBD2 few TRBJ2-1 TRBV27 CASSVQLAGAQFF TGTGCCAGCAGTGTACAGCTAGCGGGGGCGCAGTTCTTC
TRBD1 NA TRBJ1-2 TRBV27 CASSLYRGYGYTF TGTGCCAGCAGTTTATACAGGGGCTATGGCTACACCTTC
NA NA TRBJ1-1 TRBV6-1 CASSEAANTEAFF TGTGCCAGCAGTGAAGCGGCGAACACTGAAGCTTTCTTT
NA few TRBJ2-4 TRBV4-1 CASSQTASGQLYRYF TGCGCCAGCAGCCAGACCGCTTCGGGTCAACTATACCGGTACTTC
NA many TRBJ2-7 TRBV5-1 CASSLEADPYEQYF TGCGCCAGCAGCTTGGAGGCAGATCCCTACGAGCAGTACTTC
TRBD2 few TRBJ2-1 TRBV4-2 CASSQDWTSGSSSSYNEQFF TGTGCCAGCAGCCAAGACTGGACTAGCGGGAGCTCGAGCTCCTACAATGAGCAGTTCTTC